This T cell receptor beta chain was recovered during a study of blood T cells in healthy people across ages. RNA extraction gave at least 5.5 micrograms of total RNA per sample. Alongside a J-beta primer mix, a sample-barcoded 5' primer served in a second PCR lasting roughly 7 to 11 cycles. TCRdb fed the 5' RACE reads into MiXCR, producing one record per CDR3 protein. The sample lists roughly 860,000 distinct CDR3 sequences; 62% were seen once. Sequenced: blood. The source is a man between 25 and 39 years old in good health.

This chain's CDR3 is CASSQSGQDPTEAFF. As DNA, the CDR3 is TGCGCCAGCAGCCAATCGGGACAGGACCCCACTGAAGCTTTCTTT. J is TRBJ1-1 and V is TRBV4-3; TRBD1 aligns across 8 bases. V lost 2 bases, J lost 4 bases, and 6 bases stayed unmatched. Germline CDR1 is LGHNA and CDR2 is YSLEER. There are 15 residues in the CDR3.